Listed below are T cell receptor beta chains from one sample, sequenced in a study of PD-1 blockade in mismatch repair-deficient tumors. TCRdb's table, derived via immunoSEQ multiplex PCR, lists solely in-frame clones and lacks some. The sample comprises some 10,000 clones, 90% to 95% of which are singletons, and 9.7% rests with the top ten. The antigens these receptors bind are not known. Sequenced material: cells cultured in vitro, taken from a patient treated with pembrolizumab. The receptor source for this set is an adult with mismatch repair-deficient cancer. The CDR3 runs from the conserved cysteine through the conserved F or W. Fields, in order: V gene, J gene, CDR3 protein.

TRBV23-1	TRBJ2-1	CASSQSIKAQGVADYNEQFF
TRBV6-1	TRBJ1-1	CASMPMSVMNTEAFF
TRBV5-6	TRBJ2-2	CASSFARENTGELFF
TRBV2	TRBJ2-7	CASSGSPVAGARQYF
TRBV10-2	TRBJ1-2	CASSESTQGATQYGYTF
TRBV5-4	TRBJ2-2	CASSWTGGGGELFF
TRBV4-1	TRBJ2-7	CASSQGNYRREGREQYF
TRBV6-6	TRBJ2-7	CASSYGPYEQYF
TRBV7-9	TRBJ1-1	CASSLDSYTEAFF
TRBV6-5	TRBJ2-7	CASSYSGGTGGYEQYF
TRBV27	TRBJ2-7	CASSLGVGSGYEQYF
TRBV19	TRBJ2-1	CASSIRGENEQFF
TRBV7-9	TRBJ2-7	CASSISYEQYF
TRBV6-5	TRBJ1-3	CASSYSQGAGNTIYF
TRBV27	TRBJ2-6	CASSLAFGSGANVLTF
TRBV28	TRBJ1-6	CASSLGNWDSPLHF
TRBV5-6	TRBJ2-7	CASSLLNSRYEQYF
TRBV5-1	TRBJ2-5	CASSKGETQYF
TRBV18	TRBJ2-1	CASSPLGRAQEQFF
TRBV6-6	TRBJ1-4	CASSPFQGEKLFF
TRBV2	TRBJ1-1	CASSAQQVNTEAFF
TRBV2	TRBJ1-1	CASRVRGFMNTEAFF
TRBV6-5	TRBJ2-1	CASSYIGGNNEQFF
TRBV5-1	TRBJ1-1	CASSLAGGTNTEAFF
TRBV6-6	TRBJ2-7	CASSYSSGGGEQYF
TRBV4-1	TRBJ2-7	CASSQDRRGYYEQYF
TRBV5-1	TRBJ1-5	CASRPRTPREPQHF
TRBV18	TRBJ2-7	CASSPGLANVYEQYF
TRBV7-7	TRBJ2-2	CASSPAMNTGELFF
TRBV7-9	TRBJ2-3	CASSFTGRGNTDTQYF
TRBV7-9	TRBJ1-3	CASSRGQDRTIYF
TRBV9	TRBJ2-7	CASSGDTSGSFSYEQYF
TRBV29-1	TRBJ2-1	CSVVRGNLYNEQFF
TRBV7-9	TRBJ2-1	CASSPGWGGRTNNEQFF
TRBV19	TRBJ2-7	CASSSLDSYEQYF
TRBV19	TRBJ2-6	CASNWRRSSGANVLTF
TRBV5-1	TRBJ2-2	CASSLTSGSTGELFF
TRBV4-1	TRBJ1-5	CASSSWEDNQPQHF
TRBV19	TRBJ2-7	CASSTDGQGLTEQYF
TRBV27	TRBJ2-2	CASSFLAGGGSTGELFF
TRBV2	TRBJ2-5	CASSHPQGAGETQYF
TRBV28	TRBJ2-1	CASSTLGGDEQFF
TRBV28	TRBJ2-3	CASSFHPGGWADTQYF
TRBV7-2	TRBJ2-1	CASSPGGSLHNEQFF
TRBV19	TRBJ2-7	CASSILGYEQYF
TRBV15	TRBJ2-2	CATSRVRAGELFF
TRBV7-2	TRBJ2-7	CASSSRTGRNEQYF
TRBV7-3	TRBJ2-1	CASSLTGSSYNEQFF
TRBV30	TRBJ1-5	CAWRQGGSLWSNQPQHF
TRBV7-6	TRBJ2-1	CASTPTSGTSYNEQFF